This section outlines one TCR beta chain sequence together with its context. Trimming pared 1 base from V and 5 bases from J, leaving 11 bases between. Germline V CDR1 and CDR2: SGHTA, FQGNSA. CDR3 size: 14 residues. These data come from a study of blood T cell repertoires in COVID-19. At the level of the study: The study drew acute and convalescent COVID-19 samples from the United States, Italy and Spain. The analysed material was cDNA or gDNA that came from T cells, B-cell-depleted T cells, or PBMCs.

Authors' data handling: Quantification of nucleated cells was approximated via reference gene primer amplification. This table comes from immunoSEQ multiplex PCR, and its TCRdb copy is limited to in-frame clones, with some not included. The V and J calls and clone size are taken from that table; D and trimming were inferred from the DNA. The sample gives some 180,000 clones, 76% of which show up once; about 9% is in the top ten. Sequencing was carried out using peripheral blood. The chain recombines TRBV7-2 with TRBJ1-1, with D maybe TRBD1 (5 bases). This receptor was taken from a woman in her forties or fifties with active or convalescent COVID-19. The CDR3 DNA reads TGTGCCAGCAGCTTAGTGGAGGGGAGAACTGAAGCTTTCTTT. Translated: CASSLVEGRTEAFF.